These T cell receptor beta chains were read from a single sample in a study of CD8 T cells in ankylosing spondylitis. TCRdb re-called the 5' RACE reads through MiXCR, storing one row per CDR3 protein. This table has more than 250,000 distinct CDR3 sequences, approximately 8.2% appearing once. What was sequenced was blood, either unsorted or a sorted T cell fraction (not recorded which). These receptor sequences come from a male donor with ankylosing spondylitis. Both conserved end residues are part of each CDR3. The order of the fields is D gene, clone size, CDR3 length, J gene, V gene, CDR3 DNA, CDR3 protein. The D gene is left open where the match is weak. Where a row states a size, it is once, few, many or the class of an expanded clone; other rows omit it.

.,few,15,TRBJ1-1,TRBV5-1,TGCGCCAGCAGTTTTGATTCCAGGGGACGGACTGAAGCTTTCTTT,CASSFDSRGRTEAFF
.,few,16,TRBJ2-5,TRBV14,TGTGCCAGCAGCCAGATGCCCCGGACGGACCAAGAGACCCAGTACTTC,CASSQMPRTDQETQYF
.,.,15,TRBJ2-1,TRBV25-1,TGTGCCAGCAGTACCCGGGACACAAGAGGCAGGGAGCAGTTCTTC,CASSTRDTRGREQFF
.,few,14,TRBJ1-6,TRBV27,TGTGCCAGTGCGGGGGGCACCGACACGTCACCCCTCCACTTT,CASAGGTDTSPLHF
TRBD1,.,14,TRBJ2-7,TRBV9,TGTGCCAGCAGCGTAACAGACAGGGCCTACGAGCAGTACTTC,CASSVTDRAYEQYF
.,many,14,TRBJ2-2,TRBV6-4,TGTGCCAGCAGTGACTTACAGGGCTCCGGGGAGCTGTTTTTT,CASSDLQGSGELFF
TRBD1,few,15,TRBJ1-6,TRBV4-2,TGTGCCAGCAGCCAACGGGACAGGGGGGCGGAACCCCTCCACTTT,CASSQRDRGAEPLHF
.,.,14,TRBJ1-1,TRBV6-1,TGTGCCAGCAGTGAAGCGGGAGTGAACACTGAAGCTTTCTTT,CASSEAGVNTEAFF
TRBD2,few,17,TRBJ2-4,TRBV4-3,TGCGCCAGCAGCCAAGATAATTGGCGGGAGGCCGGAAACATTCAGTACTTC,CASSQDNWREAGNIQYF
.,.,17,TRBJ2-7,TRBV25-1,TGTGCCAGCAGTGCAAAAAGGGGGGGGACAAAGACCTACGAGCAGTACTTC,CASSAKRGGTKTYEQYF
.,few,17,TRBJ2-1,TRBV20-1,TGCAGTGCTAGAGATCCCAAACTGGGCTTCCCTAACAATGAGCAGTTCTTC,CSARDPKLGFPNNEQFF
.,.,14,TRBJ1-1,TRBV12-3/TRBV12-4,TGTGCCAGCAGTTTACGTCCATTGAACACTGAAGCTTTCTTT,CASSLRPLNTEAFF
TRBD1,.,17,TRBJ1-1,TRBV7-2,TGTGCCAGCAGCTTCACCGGGACAGGGTTTATGAACACTGAAGCTTTCTTT,CASSFTGTGFMNTEAFF
.,few,15,TRBJ1-1,TRBV5-1,TGCGCCAGCAGCTTGAATGGGGGCCCGAACACTGAAGCTTTCTTT,CASSLNGGPNTEAFF
.,few,15,TRBJ2-3,TRBV5-1,TGCGCCAGCAGCTTGGCCCCAGTAAGCACAGATACGCAGTATTTT,CASSLAPVSTDTQYF
.,few,14,TRBJ2-7,TRBV20-1,TGCAGTGCTAGACCCGGGACCGCAGCCTACGAGCAGTACTTC,CSARPGTAAYEQYF
.,few,12,TRBJ1-5,TRBV29-1,TGCAGCGTGAGGGACGGGAATCAGCCCCAGCATTTT,CSVRDGNQPQHF
TRBD1,many,16,TRBJ1-4,TRBV20-1,TGCAGTGCTAGAGGAACAGGGGGCGGGGTCGGTGAAAAACTGTTTTTT,CSARGTGGGVGEKLFF
.,.,14,TRBJ2-2,TRBV28,TGTGCCAGCAGTTATGGGGGAAACACCGGGGAGCTGTTTTTT,CASSYGGNTGELFF
TRBD1,.,13,TRBJ1-1,TRBV29-1,TGCAGCGTGGGACAGGGGGGGAACACTGAAGCTTTCTTT,CSVGQGGNTEAFF
TRBD1,many,14,TRBJ1-2,TRBV20-1,TGCAGTGCTAGGGTAACCGGGACAGGCTTTGGCTACACCTTC,CSARVTGTGFGYTF
TRBD1,many,14,TRBJ2-3,TRBV29-1,TGCAGCGTCGAGTGGACAGGGCTTACAGATACGCAGTATTTT,CSVEWTGLTDTQYF
.,.,12,TRBJ2-2,TRBV29-1,TGCAGCGTTGACGGCAGAACCGGGGAGCTGTTTTTT,CSVDGRTGELFF
.,.,15,TRBJ2-1,TRBV5-5,TGTGCCAGCAGCCGAACAGGTAGCTCCTACAATGAGCAGTTCTTC,CASSRTGSSYNEQFF
.,.,15,TRBJ2-2,TRBV29-1,TGCAGCGTTGAAAACAGGGCGGCAGGAACCGGGGAGCTGTTTTTT,CSVENRAAGTGELFF
.,.,14,TRBJ2-1,TRBV7-8,TGTGCCAGCAGCTTAGGATCAGGGGCCAATGAGCAGTTCTTC,CASSLGSGANEQFF
.,.,14,TRBJ2-4,TRBV7-2,TGTGCCAGATCTGGCGTCCAGGCCAAAAACATTCAGTACTTC,CARSGVQAKNIQYF
.,few,13,TRBJ1-5,TRBV6-1,TGTGCCAGCAGTCCCGTCGGGAAACAGCCCCAGCATTTT,CASSPVGKQPQHF
.,few,13,TRBJ2-1,TRBV28,TGTGCCAGCACCCTGGGGGGAGGCAATGAGCAGTTCTTC,CASTLGGGNEQFF
.,.,14,TRBJ2-7,TRBV7-2,TGTGCCAGCAGCTTACTCGGGGGCTCCTACGAGCAGTACTTC,CASSLLGGSYEQYF
.,many,14,TRBJ2-5,TRBV5-6,TGTGCCAGCAGCTTAGTATCTTCCAGGGAGACCCAGTACTTC,CASSLVSSRETQYF
.,.,16,TRBJ2-3,TRBV20-1,TGCAGTGCTAGGTCCGCCCGGACCGCTTTCACAGATACGCAGTATTTT,CSARSARTAFTDTQYF
.,few,16,TRBJ2-2,TRBV7-9,TGTGCCAGCAGCCCTGCTGGACTGATGAACACCGGGGAGCTGTTTTTT,CASSPAGLMNTGELFF
.,many,20,TRBJ2-1,TRBV7-2,TGTGCCAGCAGCTTCCCCCGGGGGCGTGGGGCGTACGATTCCTACAATGAGCAGTTCTTC,CASSFPRGRGAYDSYNEQFF
.,few,11,TRBJ2-7,TRBV12-5,TGTGCTAGTGGTCGGAGGTACGAGCAGTACTTC,CASGRRYEQYF
TRBD2,few,16,TRBJ2-2,TRBV2,TGTGCCAGCAGTGAGGCTCTAGCGGGAGTCGCCGGGGAGCTGTTTTTT,CASSEALAGVAGELFF